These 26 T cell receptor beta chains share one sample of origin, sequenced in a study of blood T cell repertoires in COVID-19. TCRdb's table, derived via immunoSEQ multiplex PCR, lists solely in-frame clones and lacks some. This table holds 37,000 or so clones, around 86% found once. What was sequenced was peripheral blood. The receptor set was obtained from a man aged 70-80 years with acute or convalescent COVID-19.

The CDR3 DNA reads TGTGCCACCGGGACAGGGTTGGTCGGGGAGCTGTTTTTT. Translation gives CATGTGLVGELFF. V usage is TRBV28 and J usage is TRBJ2-2; 9 positions match TRBD1. J lost 7 bases, V lost 10 bases, and 7 bases had no gene match. This CDR3 contains 13 residues. The V gene's germline CDR1 is MDHEN and CDR2 SYDVKM.

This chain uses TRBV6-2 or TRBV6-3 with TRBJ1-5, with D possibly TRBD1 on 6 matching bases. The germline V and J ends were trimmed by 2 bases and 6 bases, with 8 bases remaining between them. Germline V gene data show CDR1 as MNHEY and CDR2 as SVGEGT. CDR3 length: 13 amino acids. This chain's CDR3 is CASSYTGSQPQHF. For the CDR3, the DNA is TGTGCCAGCAGTTACACAGGGAGTCAGCCCCAGCATTTT.

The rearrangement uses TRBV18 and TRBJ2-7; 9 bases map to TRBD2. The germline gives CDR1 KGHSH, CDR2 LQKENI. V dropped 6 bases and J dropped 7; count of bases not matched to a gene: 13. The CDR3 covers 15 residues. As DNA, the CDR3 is TGTGCCAGCTCTCCTCGGGCAGCGGGAGGCGATGAGCAGTACTTC. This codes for CASSPRAAGGDEQYF. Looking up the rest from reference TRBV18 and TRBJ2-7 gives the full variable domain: NAGVMQNPRHLVRRRGQEARLRCSPMKGHSHVYWYRQLPEEGLKFMVYLQKENIIDESGMPKERFSAEFPKEGPSILRIQQVVRGDSAAYFCASSPRAAGGDEQYFGPGTRLTVT.

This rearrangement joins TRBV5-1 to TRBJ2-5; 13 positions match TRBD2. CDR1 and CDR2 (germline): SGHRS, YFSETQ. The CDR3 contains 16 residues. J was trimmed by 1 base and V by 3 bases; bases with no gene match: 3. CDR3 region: CASSSRTSGSQETQYF. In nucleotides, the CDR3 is TGCGCCAGCAGCTCCCGGACTAGCGGGAGCCAAGAGACCCAGTACTTC.

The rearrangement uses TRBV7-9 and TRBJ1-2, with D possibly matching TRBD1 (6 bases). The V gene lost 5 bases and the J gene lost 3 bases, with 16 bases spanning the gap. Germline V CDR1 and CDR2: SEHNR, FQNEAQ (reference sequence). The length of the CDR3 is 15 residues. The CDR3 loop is CASSLGGGADYGYTF. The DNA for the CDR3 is TGTGCCAGCAGCCTAGGGGGGGGCGCCGACTATGGCTACACCTTC.

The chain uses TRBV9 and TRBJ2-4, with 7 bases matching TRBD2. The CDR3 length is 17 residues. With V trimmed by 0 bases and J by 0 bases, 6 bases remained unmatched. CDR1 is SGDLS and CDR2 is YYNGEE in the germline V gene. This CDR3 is CASSVGSSGLAKNIQYF. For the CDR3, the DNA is TGTGCCAGCAGCGTAGGTTCTAGCGGATTAGCCAAAAACATTCAGTACTTC.

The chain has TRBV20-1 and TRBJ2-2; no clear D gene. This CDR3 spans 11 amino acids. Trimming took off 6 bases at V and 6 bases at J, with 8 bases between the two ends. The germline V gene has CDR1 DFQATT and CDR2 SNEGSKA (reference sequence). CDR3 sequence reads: CSAQSPGELFF. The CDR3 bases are TGCAGTGCCCAATCCCCCGGGGAGCTGTTTTTT.

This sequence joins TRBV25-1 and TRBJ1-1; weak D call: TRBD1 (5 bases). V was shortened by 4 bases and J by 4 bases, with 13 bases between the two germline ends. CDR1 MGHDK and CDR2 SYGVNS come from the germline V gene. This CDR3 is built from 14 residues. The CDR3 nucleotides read TGTGCCAGCAGTGGCGGCCAGGGAATCACTGAAGCTTTCTTT. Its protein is CASSGGQGITEAFF.

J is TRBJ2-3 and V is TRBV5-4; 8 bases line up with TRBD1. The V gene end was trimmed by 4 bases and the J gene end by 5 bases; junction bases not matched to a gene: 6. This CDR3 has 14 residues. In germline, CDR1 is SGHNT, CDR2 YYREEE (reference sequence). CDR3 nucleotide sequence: TGTGCCAGCAGCCCGGACAGGGTCGGAGATACGCAGTATTTT. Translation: CASSPDRVGDTQYF.

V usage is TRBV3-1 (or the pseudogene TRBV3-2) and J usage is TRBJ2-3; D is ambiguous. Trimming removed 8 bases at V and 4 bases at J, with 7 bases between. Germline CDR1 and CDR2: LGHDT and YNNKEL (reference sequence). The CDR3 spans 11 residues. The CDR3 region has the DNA TGTGCCAGCCGTGGCCCAGATACGCAGTATTTT. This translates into CASRGPDTQYF.

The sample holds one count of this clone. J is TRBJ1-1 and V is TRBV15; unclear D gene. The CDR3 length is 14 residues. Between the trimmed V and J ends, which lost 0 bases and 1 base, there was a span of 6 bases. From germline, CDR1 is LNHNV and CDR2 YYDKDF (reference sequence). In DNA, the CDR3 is TGTGCCACCAGCAGAGATCGTTGGAACACTGAAGCTTTCTTT. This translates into CATSRDRWNTEAFF. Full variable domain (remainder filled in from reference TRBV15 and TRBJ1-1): DAMVIQNPRYQVTQFGKPVTLSCSQTLNHNVMYWYQQKSSQAPKLLFHYYDKDFNNEADTPDNFQSRRPNTSFCFLDIRSPGLGDTAMYLCATSRDRWNTEAFFGQGTRLTVV.

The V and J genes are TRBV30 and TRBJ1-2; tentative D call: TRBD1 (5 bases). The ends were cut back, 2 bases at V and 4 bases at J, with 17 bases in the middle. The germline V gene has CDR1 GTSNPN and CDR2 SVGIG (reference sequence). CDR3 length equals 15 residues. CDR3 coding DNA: TGTGCCTGGAGTAGGGGTGGAGAACATGTCTATGGCTACACCTTC. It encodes CAWSRGGEHVYGYTF.

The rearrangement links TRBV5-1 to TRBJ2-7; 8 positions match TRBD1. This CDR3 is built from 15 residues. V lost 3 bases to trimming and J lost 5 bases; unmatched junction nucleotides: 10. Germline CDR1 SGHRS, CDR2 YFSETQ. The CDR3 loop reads CASSSLQGGRNEQYF. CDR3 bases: TGCGCCAGCAGCTCCCTACAGGGGGGCAGGAACGAGCAGTACTTC.

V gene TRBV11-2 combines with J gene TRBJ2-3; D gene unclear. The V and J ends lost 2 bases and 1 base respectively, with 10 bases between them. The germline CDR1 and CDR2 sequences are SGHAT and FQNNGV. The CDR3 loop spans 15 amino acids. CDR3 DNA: TGTGCCAGCAGCTTACCGGAGTTGGGCACAGATACGCAGTATTTT. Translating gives CASSLPELGTDTQYF. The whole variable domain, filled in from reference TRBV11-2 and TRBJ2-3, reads EAGVAQSPRYKIIEKRQSVAFWCNPISGHATLYWYQQILGQGPKLLIQFQNNGVVDDSQLPKDRFSAERLKGVDSTLKIQPAKLEDSAVYLCASSLPELGTDTQYFGPGTRLTVL.

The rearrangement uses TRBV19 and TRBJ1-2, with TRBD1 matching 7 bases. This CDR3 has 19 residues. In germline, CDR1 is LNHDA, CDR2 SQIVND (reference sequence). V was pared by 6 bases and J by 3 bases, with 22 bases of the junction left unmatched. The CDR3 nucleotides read TGTGCCAGTAGCATAATATACGGGACAGATGCGCTATACGACTATGGCTACACCTTC. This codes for CASSIIYGTDALYDYGYTF. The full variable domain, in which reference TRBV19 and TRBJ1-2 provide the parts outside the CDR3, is DGGITQSPKYLFRKEGQNVTLSCEQNLNHDAMYWYRQDPGQGLRLIYYSQIVNDFQKGDIAEGYSVSREKKESFPLTVTSAQKNPTAFYLCASSIIYGTDALYDYGYTFGSGTRLTVV.

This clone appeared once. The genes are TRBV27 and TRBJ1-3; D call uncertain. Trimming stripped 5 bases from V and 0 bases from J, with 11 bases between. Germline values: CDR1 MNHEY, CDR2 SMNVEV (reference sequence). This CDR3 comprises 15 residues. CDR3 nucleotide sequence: TGTGCCAGCAGTCCCTTAGGGAGCTCTGGAAACACCATATATTTT. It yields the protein CASSPLGSSGNTIYF.

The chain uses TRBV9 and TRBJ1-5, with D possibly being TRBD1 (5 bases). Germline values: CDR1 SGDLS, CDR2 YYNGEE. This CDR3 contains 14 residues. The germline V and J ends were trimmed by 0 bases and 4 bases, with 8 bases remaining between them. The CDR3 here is CASSVEGQNQPQHF. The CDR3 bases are TGTGCCAGCAGCGTAGAGGGGCAGAATCAGCCCCAGCATTTT. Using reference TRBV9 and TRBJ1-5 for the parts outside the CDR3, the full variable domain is DSGVTQTPKHLITATGQRVTLRCSPRSGDLSVYWYQQSLDQGLQFLIQYYNGEERAKGNILERFSAQQFPDLHSELNLSSLELGDSALYFCASSVEGQNQPQHFGDGTRLSIL.

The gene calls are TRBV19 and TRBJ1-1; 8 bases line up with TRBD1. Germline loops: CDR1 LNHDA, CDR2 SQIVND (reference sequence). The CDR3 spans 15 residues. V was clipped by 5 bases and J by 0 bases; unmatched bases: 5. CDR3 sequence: CASSLRQGLNTEAFF. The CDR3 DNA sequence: TGTGCCAGTAGTCTCCGACAGGGGTTGAACACTGAAGCTTTCTTT. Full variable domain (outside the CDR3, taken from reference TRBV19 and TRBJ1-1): DGGITQSPKYLFRKEGQNVTLSCEQNLNHDAMYWYRQDPGQGLRLIYYSQIVNDFQKGDIAEGYSVSREKKESFPLTVTSAQKNPTAFYLCASSLRQGLNTEAFFGQGTRLTVV.

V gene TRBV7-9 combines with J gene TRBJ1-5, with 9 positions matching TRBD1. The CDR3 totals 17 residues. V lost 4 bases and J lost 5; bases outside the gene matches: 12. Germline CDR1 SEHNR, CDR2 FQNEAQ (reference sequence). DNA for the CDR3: TGTGCCAGCAGCTCTACGGTGGGACAGGGCCCAGATCAGCCCCAGCATTTT. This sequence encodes CASSSTVGQGPDQPQHF.

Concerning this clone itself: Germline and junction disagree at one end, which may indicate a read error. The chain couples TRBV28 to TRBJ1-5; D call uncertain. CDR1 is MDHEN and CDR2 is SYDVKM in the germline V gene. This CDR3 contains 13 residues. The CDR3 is CASRLSGYQPQHF. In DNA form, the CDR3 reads TGTGCCAGCAGATTATCAGGCTATCAGCCCCAGCATTTT.

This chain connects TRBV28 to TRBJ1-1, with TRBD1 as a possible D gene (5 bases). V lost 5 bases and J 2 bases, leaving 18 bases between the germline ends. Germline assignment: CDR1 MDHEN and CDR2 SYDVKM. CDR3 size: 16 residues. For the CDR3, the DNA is TGTGCCAGCAGTACCCAAGGGCAGGGTAGTAACACTGAAGCTTTCTTT. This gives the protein CASSTQGQGSNTEAFF. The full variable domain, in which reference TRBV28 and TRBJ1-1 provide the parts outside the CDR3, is DVKVTQSSRYLVKRTGEKVFLECVQDMDHENMFWYRQDPGLGLRLIYFSYDVKMKEKGDIPEGYSVSREKKERFSLILESASTNQTSMYLCASSTQGQGSNTEAFFGQGTRLTVV.

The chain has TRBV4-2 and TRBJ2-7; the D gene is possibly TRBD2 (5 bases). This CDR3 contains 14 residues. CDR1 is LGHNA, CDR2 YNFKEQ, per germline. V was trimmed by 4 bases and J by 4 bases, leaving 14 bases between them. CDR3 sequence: CASSREGLSYEQYF. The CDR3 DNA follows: TGTGCCAGCAGCCGAGAGGGCCTTTCTTACGAGCAGTACTTC.

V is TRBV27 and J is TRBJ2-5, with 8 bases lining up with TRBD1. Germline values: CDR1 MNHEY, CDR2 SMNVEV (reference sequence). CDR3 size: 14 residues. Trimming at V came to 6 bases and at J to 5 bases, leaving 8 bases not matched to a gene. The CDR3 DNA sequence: TGTGCCAGCAGGACGACGGACAGGGTGGAGACCCAGTACTTC. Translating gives CASRTTDRVETQYF.

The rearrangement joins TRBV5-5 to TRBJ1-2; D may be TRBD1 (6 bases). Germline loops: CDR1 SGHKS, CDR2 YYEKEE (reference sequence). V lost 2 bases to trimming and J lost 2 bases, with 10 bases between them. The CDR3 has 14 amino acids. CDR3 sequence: CASSFRQVNYGYTF. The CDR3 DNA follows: TGTGCCAGCAGCTTCCGACAGGTCAACTATGGCTACACCTTC.

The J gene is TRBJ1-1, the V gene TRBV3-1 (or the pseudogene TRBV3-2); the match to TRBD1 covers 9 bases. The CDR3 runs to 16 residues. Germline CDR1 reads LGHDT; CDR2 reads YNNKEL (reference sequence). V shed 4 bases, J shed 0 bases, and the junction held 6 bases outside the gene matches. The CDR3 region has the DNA TGTGCCAGCAGCCCCGAGGACAGGGGATTGAACACTGAAGCTTTCTTT. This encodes CASSPEDRGLNTEAFF.

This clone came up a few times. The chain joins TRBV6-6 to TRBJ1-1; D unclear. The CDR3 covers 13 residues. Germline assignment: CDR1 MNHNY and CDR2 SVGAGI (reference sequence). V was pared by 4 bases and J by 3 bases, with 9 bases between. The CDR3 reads CASSSTWDTEAFF. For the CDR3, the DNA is TGTGCCAGCAGTTCGACTTGGGACACTGAAGCTTTCTTT.